The clone carrying this T cell receptor (beta chain) was recorded only once. Its antigen remains unidentified. This sample is drawn from a study of chemoradiotherapy in HPV16-positive cancers. Study outcomes and limitations: In HPV16-positive patients, HPV-responsive T-cell expansion tracked better recurrence-free survival.

With 7 bases removed from V and 0 bases from J, the gap between germline ends came to 13 bases. This CDR3 contains 15 residues. Germline V CDR1 and CDR2: SEHNR, FQNEAQ (reference sequence). This table comes from immunoSEQ multiplex PCR, and its TCRdb copy is limited to in-frame clones, with some not included. This table holds tens of thousands of clones, about 91% found once. The chain uses TRBV7-9 and TRBJ2-4; D is unresolved. The sequence derives from a human donor with HPV-associated anogenital cancer. The sample consisted of blood, taken from a patient who underwent chemoradiotherapy. The CDR3 region is CASTAPDLAKNIQYF. Here the CDR3 DNA reads TGTGCCAGCACGGCTCCAGATCTAGCCAAAAACATTCAGTACTTC. Full variable domain (rest looked up from reference TRBV7-9 and TRBJ2-4): DTGVSQNPRHKITKRGQNVTFRCDPISEHNRLYWYRQTLGQGPEFLTYFQNEAQLEKSRLLSDRFSAERPKGSFSTLEIQRTEQGDSAMYLCASTAPDLAKNIQYFGAGTRLSVL.